This passage covers 29 T cell receptor beta chains from one sample sequenced in a study of blood T cell repertoires in COVID-19. Clones were sequenced by immunoSEQ multiplex PCR, and TCRdb holds only the in-frame ones, with some missing. The profile shows about 50,000 clones, roughly nine tenths of them singletons. The sample taken for sequencing was peripheral blood. The receptors were sampled from a human donor in a cohort sampled during active COVID-19.

The gene calls are TRBV6-5 and TRBJ2-3; no definite D call. The germline CDR1 and CDR2 sequences are MNHEY and SVGAGI. This CDR3 contains 12 residues. V gave up 8 bases and J gave up 6 bases, with 12 bases separating them. DNA for the CDR3: TGTGCCAGCCGAGGAGTAAGCGATACGCAGTATTTT. It yields the protein CASRGVSDTQYF.

The chain combines TRBV28 with TRBJ1-2; D unresolved. Germline-derived CDR1 and CDR2 are MDHEN and SYDVKM. V lost 6 bases and J 10 bases, leaving 21 bases between the germline ends. The CDR3 runs to 14 residues. In nucleotides, the CDR3 is TGTGCCAGCAGATTAAAGCCAGATTACAGAGCCTACACCTTC. Translation gives CASRLKPDYRAYTF.

The rearrangement links TRBV5-6 to TRBJ2-5, with 8 bases lining up with TRBD1. Germline V lookup: CDR1 SGHDT, CDR2 YYEEEE. The CDR3 spans 16 residues. The J segment lost 5 bases and the V segment lost 4 bases, leaving 13 bases of the junction unmatched. The CDR3 DNA is TGTGCCAGCAGCCGCCGGACAGGGTTCTTTTCGGAGACCCAGTACTTC. Its protein is CASSRRTGFFSETQYF. The full variable domain, its missing parts supplied by reference TRBV5-6 and TRBJ2-5, is DAGVTQSPTHLIKTRGQQVTLRCSPKSGHDTVSWYQQALGQGPQFIFQYYEEEERQRGNFPDRFSGHQFPNYSSELNVNALLLGDSALYLCASSRRTGFFSETQYFGPGTRLLVL.

The genes are TRBV5-8 and TRBJ2-1, with D unclear. CDR3 size: 11 residues. V was trimmed by 7 bases and J by 10 bases, leaving 12 bases between them. Per germline, CDR1 SGHTS and CDR2 YDEGEE. CDR3: CASLRGSEQFF. The CDR3, as DNA: TGTGCCAGCTTGAGAGGTTCAGAGCAGTTCTTC.

CDR3 protein: CASSFGTAAGANVLTF. CDR3 sequence (DNA): TGCGCCAGCAGCTTTGGGACAGCGGCTGGGGCCAACGTCCTGACTTTC. The chain recombines TRBV5-1 with TRBJ2-6, with TRBD1 matching 7 bases. The germline CDR1 and CDR2 sequences are SGHRS and YFSETQ. With 2 bases clipped from V and 2 bases from J, the junction kept 4 bases outside the gene matches. This CDR3 has 16 amino acids.

The chain has TRBV12-1 and TRBJ2-1; TRBD2, the table's D call, lacks a check against the DNA. TRBV12-1 is marked as a pseudogene. This CDR3 has 17 residues. The DNA for the CDR3 is TGTGCCAGCAGCTTTGAAAAGACTAGCGGACCATACAATGAGCAGTTCTTC. This codes for CASSFEKTSGPYNEQFF.

The chain couples TRBV6-6 to TRBJ1-1; TRBD1 aligns across 8 bases. The length of the CDR3 is 15 residues. Per germline, CDR1 MNHNY and CDR2 SVGAGI (reference sequence). V was clipped by 4 bases and J by 5 bases; unmatched bases: 9. The DNA for the CDR3 is TGTGCCAGCAGTTCGGCGGACAGGGCAGGAACTGAAGCTTTCTTT. Its protein is CASSSADRAGTEAFF.

This clone was observed a single time. The chain has TRBV15 and TRBJ2-7; the D gene is possibly TRBD1 (6 bases). Germline lookup yields CDR1 LNHNV and CDR2 YYDKDF (reference sequence). The CDR3 has 13 residues. The V gene lost 2 bases and the J gene lost 7 bases, with 12 bases spanning the gap. CDR3: CATSRNRVGEQYV. For the CDR3, the DNA is TGTGCCACCAGCAGAAACAGGGTCGGGGAGCAGTACGTC.

CDR3 residues: CASSSGTGTGETQYF. CDR3 sequence (DNA): TGTGCCAGCAGCTCCGGGACAGGGACCGGAGAGACCCAGTACTTC. J is TRBJ2-5 and V is TRBV9; 9 bases fit TRBD1. The junction had 8 bases not matched to a gene; V was cut back by 4 bases and J by 4 bases. CDR3 length: 15 amino acids. Germline loops: CDR1 SGDLS, CDR2 YYNGEE.

The chain employs TRBV6-5 and TRBJ2-2; 9 nucleotides agree with TRBD2. The CDR3 sequence is 15 residues long. V shed 4 bases and J 1 base; nucleotides not matched to a gene: 1. Germline CDR1 is MNHEY and CDR2 is SVGAGI. CDR3 coding DNA: TGTGCCAGCAGTTTGACTAGCGGGAACACCGGGGAGCTGTTTTTT. Its protein product is CASSLTSGNTGELFF.

J is TRBJ1-3 and V is TRBV5-6, with 7 nucleotides matching TRBD1. This CDR3 comprises 13 residues. The V gene end was trimmed by 3 bases and the J gene end by 4 bases; junction bases not matched to a gene: 1. CDR1 SGHDT and CDR2 YYEEEE come from the germline V gene. Here the CDR3 reads CASSSGQGNTIYF. The DNA of the CDR3 is TGTGCCAGCAGCTCGGGACAGGGAAACACCATATATTTT. The complete variable domain, with remaining parts taken from reference TRBV5-6 and TRBJ1-3, reads DAGVTQSPTHLIKTRGQQVTLRCSPKSGHDTVSWYQQALGQGPQFIFQYYEEEERQRGNFPDRFSGHQFPNYSSELNVNALLLGDSALYLCASSSGQGNTIYFGEGSWLTVV.

V is TRBV4-3 and J is TRBJ1-6, with 9 bases aligning to TRBD1. The CDR3 extends over 16 amino acids. V gave up 3 bases and J gave up 9 bases; unmatched junction bases: 9. Germline CDR1 reads LGHNA; CDR2 reads YSLEER. The CDR3 protein is CASSQGPGTGSSPLHF. CDR3 in DNA: TGCGCCAGCAGCCAGGGACCCGGGACAGGGAGTTCACCCCTCCACTTT.

The V and J genes are TRBV5-8 and TRBJ1-4, with D unclear. The CDR3 runs to 13 residues. Germline V gene lookup returns CDR1 SGHTS and CDR2 YDEGEE. V was trimmed by 1 base and J by 5 bases, leaving 6 bases between them. The CDR3 coding sequence is TGTGCCAGCAGCTTGTCAAGCAATGAAAAACTGTTTTTT. Protein: CASSLSSNEKLFF.

The V and J genes are TRBV12-3 or TRBV12-4 and TRBJ2-7; 7 bases fit TRBD1. Trimming removed 6 bases from V and 4 bases from J; junction bases left unmatched: 3. The CDR3 has 12 residues. The CDR3 reads CASREDRYEQYF. The CDR3 DNA reads TGTGCCAGCAGGGAGGACAGGTACGAGCAGTACTTC.

V usage is TRBV2 and J usage is TRBJ1-2, with D possibly TRBD1 on 5 matching bases. This CDR3 is 14 amino acids long. V lost 0 bases, J lost 6 bases, and 11 bases lay in between. Germline CDR1 and CDR2: SNHLY and FYNNEI. The CDR3 DNA reads as TGTGCCAGCAGTGAAGCGGGCCGGGGGGATGGCTACACCTTC. This codes for CASSEAGRGDGYTF. Full variable domain (remainder filled in from reference TRBV2 and TRBJ1-2): EPEVTQTPSHQVTQMGQEVILRCVPISNHLYFYWYRQILGQKVEFLVSFYNNEISEKSEIFDDQFSVERPDGSNFTLKIRSTKLEDSAMYFCASSEAGRGDGYTFGSGTRLTVV.

The rearrangement joins TRBV12-3 or TRBV12-4 to TRBJ1-5, with 7 bases that match TRBD1. The CDR3 length is 13 residues. Trimming at V came to 8 bases and at J to 5 bases, leaving 6 bases not matched to a gene. The DNA of the CDR3 is TGTGCCAGCGTAAGGGGGCGAGATCAGCCCCAGCATTTT. This encodes CASVRGRDQPQHF.

The V call is TRBV10-3, the J call TRBJ2-5; 7 nucleotides agree with TRBD1. Losses at the gene ends were 5 bases for V and 5 bases for J; bases not matched to a gene: 8. From germline, CDR1 is ENHRY and CDR2 SYGVKD. The CDR3 spans 14 residues. The CDR3 reads CAISSTGSRETQYF. The CDR3 DNA reads as TGTGCCATCAGTTCGACAGGGTCCCGGGAGACCCAGTACTTC.

V gene TRBV7-2 combines with J gene TRBJ1-4; the D is unclear. V dropped 0 bases and J dropped 7 bases, with 9 bases sitting between them. CDR1 SGHTA and CDR2 FQGNSA come from the germline V gene. The CDR3 contains 14 residues. The CDR3 region is CASSLAGEGEKLFF. The CDR3 DNA reads TGTGCCAGCAGCTTAGCCGGGGAAGGTGAAAAACTGTTTTTT. Based on the CDR3 plus reference TRBV7-2 and TRBJ1-4, the full variable domain is GAGVSQSPSNKVTEKGKDVELRCDPISGHTALYWYRQSLGQGLEFLIYFQGNSAPDKSGLPSDRFSAERTGGSVSTLTIQRTQQEDSAVYLCASSLAGEGEKLFFGSGTQLSVL.

The chain links TRBV6-5 to TRBJ2-2, with unresolved D. V lost 6 bases and J 3 bases, leaving 11 bases between the germline ends. This CDR3 has 14 amino acids. Per germline, CDR1 MNHEY and CDR2 SVGAGI. For the CDR3, the DNA is TGTGCCAGCAGGGTTAGTTTCTACACCGGGGAGCTGTTTTTT. This gives the protein CASRVSFYTGELFF.

The chain employs TRBV18 and TRBJ1-3; D is unresolved. Trimming shortened V by 0 bases and J by 0 bases, and 9 bases separated the two germline ends. CDR3 length: 16 amino acids. CDR1 is KGHSH and CDR2 is LQKENI in the germline V gene. The CDR3 nucleotides read TGTGCCAGCTCACCACCGTCCTTCTACTCTGGAAACACCATATATTTT. Encoded protein: CASSPPSFYSGNTIYF. The full variable domain, rest sourced from reference TRBV18 and TRBJ1-3, is NAGVMQNPRHLVRRRGQEARLRCSPMKGHSHVYWYRQLPEEGLKFMVYLQKENIIDESGMPKERFSAEFPKEGPSILRIQQVVRGDSAAYFCASSPPSFYSGNTIYFGEGSWLTVV.

The chain has TRBV18 and TRBJ2-1; TRBD1 agrees at 9 bases. The germline V gene encodes CDR1 KGHSH and CDR2 LQKENI. J lost 8 bases, V lost 3 bases, and 5 bases had no gene match. The CDR3 has 14 amino acids. CDR3 sequence reads: CASSPGQGRHEQFF. In nucleotides, the CDR3 is TGTGCCAGCTCACCGGGACAGGGTCGGCATGAGCAGTTCTTC. The whole variable domain, filled in from reference TRBV18 and TRBJ2-1, reads NAGVMQNPRHLVRRRGQEARLRCSPMKGHSHVYWYRQLPEEGLKFMVYLQKENIIDESGMPKERFSAEFPKEGPSILRIQQVVRGDSAAYFCASSPGQGRHEQFFGPGTRLTVL.

This chain uses TRBV5-6 with TRBJ1-2; the D is unclear. The germline V gene has CDR1 SGHDT and CDR2 YYEEEE. The CDR3 loop spans 14 amino acids. With 4 bases removed from V and 2 bases from J, the gap between germline ends came to 12 bases. CDR3 sequence reads: CASSQEEVNYGYTF. The CDR3 DNA reads TGTGCCAGCAGCCAGGAGGAGGTCAACTATGGCTACACCTTC.

This rearrangement joins TRBV5-4 to TRBJ2-7; unclear D gene. V was shortened by 1 base and J by 2 bases, with 13 bases between the two germline ends. The CDR3 loop spans 15 amino acids. Per the germline V gene, CDR1 is SGHNT and CDR2 is YYREEE (reference sequence). The CDR3 is CASSLSYGGAYEQYV. CDR3 DNA sequence: TGTGCCAGCAGCTTGTCTTACGGCGGCGCCTACGAGCAGTACGTC.

The DNA of the CDR3 is TGTGCCAGCAGCTCTACTAGCGGGGGGGGGACTGAGCAGTTCTTC. Amino acid sequence: CASSSTSGGGTEQFF. The J gene is TRBJ2-1, the V gene TRBV7-2, with 13 bases matching TRBD2. V lost 4 bases, J lost 9 bases, and 6 bases stayed unmatched. Germline V CDR1 and CDR2: SGHTA, FQGNSA. There are 15 residues in the CDR3.

Regarding this clone: The junction does not match germline at one end; this may be a read error. The chain is built from TRBV7-7 and TRBJ2-3, with 9 positions matching TRBD1. Germline assignment: CDR1 SSHAT and CDR2 FNYEAQ (reference sequence). There are 15 residues in the CDR3. DNA of the CDR3: TGTGCTAGCAGCTCGGGACAGGGTGCTATGGTTACGCAGTATTTT. This translates into CASSSGQGAMVTQYF.

This clone has a single count. The genes are TRBV28 and TRBJ2-7, with D possibly being TRBD1 (6 bases). The CDR3 is 16 residues long. The germline V and J ends were trimmed by 5 bases and 3 bases, with 20 bases remaining between them. From germline, CDR1 is MDHEN and CDR2 SYDVKM. CDR3: CASSTHQGSPLYEQYF. In nucleotides, the CDR3 is TGTGCCAGCAGTACCCACCAGGGGAGCCCGCTCTACGAGCAGTACTTC.

The chain has TRBV5-1 and TRBJ1-1; 10 bases line up with TRBD1. J was trimmed by 0 bases and V by 4 bases; bases with no gene match: 6. From germline, CDR1 is SGHRS and CDR2 YFSETQ. CDR3 length: 16 residues. As DNA, the CDR3 is TGCGCCAGCAGCCTCGGGACAGGGGTATTGAACACTGAAGCTTTCTTT. Translating gives CASSLGTGVLNTEAFF.

The chain uses TRBV6-5 and TRBJ2-7; D perhaps matches TRBD2 (6 bases). V dropped 6 bases and J dropped 0 bases, with 12 bases sitting between them. The CDR3 runs 14 residues. Germline loops: CDR1 MNHEY, CDR2 SVGAGI. The CDR3 DNA is TGTGCCAGCAGGCTAGCGTTGGGCTCCTACGAGCAGTACTTC. Encoded protein: CASRLALGSYEQYF.

The rearrangement uses TRBV6-4 and TRBJ2-7, with TRBD1 matching 8 bases. This CDR3 contains 12 residues. V was pared by 7 bases and J by 7 bases, with 6 bases of the junction left unmatched. Germline-derived CDR1 and CDR2 are MRHNA and SNTAGT. This CDR3 is CASIRTGTEQYV. As DNA, the CDR3 is TGTGCCAGCATCCGGACAGGGACAGAGCAGTACGTC.